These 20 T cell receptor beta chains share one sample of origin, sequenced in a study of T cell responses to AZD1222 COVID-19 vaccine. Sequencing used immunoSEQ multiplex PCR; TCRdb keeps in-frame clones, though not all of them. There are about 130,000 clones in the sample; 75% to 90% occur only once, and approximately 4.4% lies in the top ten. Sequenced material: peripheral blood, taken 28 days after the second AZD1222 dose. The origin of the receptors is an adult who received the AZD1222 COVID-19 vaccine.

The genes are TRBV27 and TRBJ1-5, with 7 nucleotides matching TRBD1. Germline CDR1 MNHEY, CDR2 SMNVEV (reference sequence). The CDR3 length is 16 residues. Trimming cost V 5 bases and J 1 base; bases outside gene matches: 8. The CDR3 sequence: CASSITGVGSNQPQHF. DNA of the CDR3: TGTGCCAGCAGTATCACAGGGGTGGGAAGCAATCAGCCCCAGCATTTT.

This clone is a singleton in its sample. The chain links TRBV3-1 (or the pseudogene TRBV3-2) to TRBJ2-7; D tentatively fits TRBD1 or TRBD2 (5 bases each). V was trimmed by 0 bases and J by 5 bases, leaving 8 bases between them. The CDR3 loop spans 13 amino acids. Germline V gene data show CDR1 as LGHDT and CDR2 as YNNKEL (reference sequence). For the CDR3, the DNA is TGTGCCAGCAGCCAAGAGGGGACCAACGAGCAGTACTTC. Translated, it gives CASSQEGTNEQYF.

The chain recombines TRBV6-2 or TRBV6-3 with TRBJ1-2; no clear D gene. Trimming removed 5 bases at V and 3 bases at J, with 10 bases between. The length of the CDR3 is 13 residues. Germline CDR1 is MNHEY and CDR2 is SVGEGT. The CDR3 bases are TGTGCCAGCAGTAAACAGCTACACTATGGCTACACCTTC. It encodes CASSKQLHYGYTF.

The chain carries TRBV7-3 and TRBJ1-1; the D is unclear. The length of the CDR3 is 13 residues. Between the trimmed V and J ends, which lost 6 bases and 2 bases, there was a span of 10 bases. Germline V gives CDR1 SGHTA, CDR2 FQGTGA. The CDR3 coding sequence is TGTGCCAGCAGATCTACAGTTAACACTGAAGCTTTCTTT. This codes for CASRSTVNTEAFF.

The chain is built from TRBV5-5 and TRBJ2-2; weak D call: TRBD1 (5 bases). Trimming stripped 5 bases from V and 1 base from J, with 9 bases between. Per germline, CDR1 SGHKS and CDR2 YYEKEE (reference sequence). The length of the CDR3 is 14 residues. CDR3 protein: CASRSTGNTGELFF. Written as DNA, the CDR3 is TGTGCCAGCAGATCTACAGGGAACACCGGGGAGCTGTTTTTT.

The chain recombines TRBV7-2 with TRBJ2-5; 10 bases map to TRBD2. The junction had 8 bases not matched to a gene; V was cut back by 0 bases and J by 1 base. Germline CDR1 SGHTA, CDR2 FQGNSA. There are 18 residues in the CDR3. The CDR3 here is CASSLALLAGVPQETQYF. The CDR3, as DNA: TGTGCCAGCAGCTTAGCGCTCCTAGCGGGGGTACCCCAAGAGACCCAGTACTTC.

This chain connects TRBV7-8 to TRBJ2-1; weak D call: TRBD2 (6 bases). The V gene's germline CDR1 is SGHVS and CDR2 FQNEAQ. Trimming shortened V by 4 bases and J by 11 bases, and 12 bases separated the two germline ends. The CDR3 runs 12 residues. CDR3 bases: TGTGCCAGCAGCTATGATAGCGGCAAGCAGTTCTTC. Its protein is CASSYDSGKQFF. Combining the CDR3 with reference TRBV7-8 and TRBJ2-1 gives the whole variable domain GAGVSQSPRYKVAKRGQDVALRCDPISGHVSLFWYQQALGQGPEFLTYFQNEAQLDKSGLPSDRFFAERPEGSVSTLKIQRTQQEDSAVYLCASSYDSGKQFFGPGTRLTVL.

CDR3 loop: CASSFLTGEAFF. The CDR3 DNA follows: TGTGCCAGCAGTTTCCTCACAGGTGAAGCTTTCTTT. The chain combines TRBV6-6 with TRBJ1-1; TRBD1 is a possible D gene (5 bases). The CDR3 sequence is 12 residues long. Germline loops: CDR1 MNHNY, CDR2 SVGAGI (reference sequence). V was cut by 4 bases and J by 7 bases, with 10 bases left in between.

CDR3 loop: CASSPRDAGRDSPLHF. CDR3 bases: TGTGCCAGCAGCCCGAGGGACGCCGGGAGGGATTCACCCCTCCACTTT. The J gene is TRBJ1-6, the V gene TRBV3-1 (or the pseudogene TRBV3-2); tentative D call: TRBD1 (5 bases). Germline V CDR1 and CDR2: LGHDT, YNNKEL (reference sequence). The V end lost 4 bases, the J end lost 8 bases, and 18 bases lay between the germline ends. The CDR3 is made up of 16 amino acids.

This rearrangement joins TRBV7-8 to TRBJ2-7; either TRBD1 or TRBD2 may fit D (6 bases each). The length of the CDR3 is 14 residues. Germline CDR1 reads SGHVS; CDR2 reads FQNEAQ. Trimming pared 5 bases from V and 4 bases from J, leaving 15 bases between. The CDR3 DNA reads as TGTGCCAGCAGCCAAGATAGGGGGGAGTACGAGCAGTACTTC. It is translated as CASSQDRGEYEQYF.

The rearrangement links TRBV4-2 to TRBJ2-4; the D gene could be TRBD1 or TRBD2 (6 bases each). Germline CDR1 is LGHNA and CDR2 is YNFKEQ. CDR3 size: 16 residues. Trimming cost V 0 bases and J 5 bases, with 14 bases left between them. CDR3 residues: CASSQEGNRGQNIQYF. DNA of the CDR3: TGTGCCAGCAGCCAAGAGGGGAATCGGGGGCAAAACATTCAGTACTTC.

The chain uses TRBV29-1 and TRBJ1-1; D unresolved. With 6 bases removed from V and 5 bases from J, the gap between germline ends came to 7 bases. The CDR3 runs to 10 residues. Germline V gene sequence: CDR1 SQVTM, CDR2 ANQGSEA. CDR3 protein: CSVKETEAFF. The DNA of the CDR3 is TGCAGCGTCAAGGAGACTGAAGCTTTCTTT.

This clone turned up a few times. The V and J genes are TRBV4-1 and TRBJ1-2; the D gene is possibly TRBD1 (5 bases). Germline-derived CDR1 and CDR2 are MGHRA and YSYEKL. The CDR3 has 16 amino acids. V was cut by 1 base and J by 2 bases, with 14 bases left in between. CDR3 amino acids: CASSQAIVRGNYGYTF. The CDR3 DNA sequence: TGCGCCAGCAGCCAAGCAATAGTAAGGGGAAACTATGGCTACACCTTC.

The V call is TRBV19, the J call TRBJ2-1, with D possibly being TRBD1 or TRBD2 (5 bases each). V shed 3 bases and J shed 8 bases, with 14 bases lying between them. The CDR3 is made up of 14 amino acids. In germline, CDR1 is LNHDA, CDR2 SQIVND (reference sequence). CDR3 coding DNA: TGTGCCAGTAGTATTAGGACAAGAGCGGATGAGCAGTTCTTC. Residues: CASSIRTRADEQFF.

CDR3 residues: CASSPNAGTGQVNYGYTF. In DNA form, the CDR3 reads TGTGCCAGCTCACCTAACGCGGGGACAGGCCAAGTTAACTATGGCTACACCTTC. The V call is TRBV18, the J call TRBJ1-2, with TRBD1 matching over 8 bases. CDR1 KGHSH and CDR2 LQKENI come from the germline V gene. The CDR3 runs to 18 residues. J was trimmed by 1 base and V by 3 bases; bases with no gene match: 13. Supplemented by reference TRBV18 and TRBJ1-2, the full variable domain reads NAGVMQNPRHLVRRRGQEARLRCSPMKGHSHVYWYRQLPEEGLKFMVYLQKENIIDESGMPKERFSAEFPKEGPSILRIQQVVRGDSAAYFCASSPNAGTGQVNYGYTFGSGTRLTVV.

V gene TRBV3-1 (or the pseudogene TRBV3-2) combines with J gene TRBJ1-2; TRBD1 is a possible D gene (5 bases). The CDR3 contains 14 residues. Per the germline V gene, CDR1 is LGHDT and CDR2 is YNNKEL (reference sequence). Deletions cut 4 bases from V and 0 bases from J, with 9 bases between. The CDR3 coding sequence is TGTGCCAGCAGCCGGGGGACTACTAACTATGGCTACACCTTC. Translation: CASSRGTTNYGYTF.

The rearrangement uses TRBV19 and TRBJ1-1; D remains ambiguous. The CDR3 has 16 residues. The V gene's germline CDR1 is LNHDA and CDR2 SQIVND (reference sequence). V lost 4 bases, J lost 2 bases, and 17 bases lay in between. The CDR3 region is CASSNPLFGSNTEAFF. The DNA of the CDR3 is TGTGCCAGTAGTAACCCCCTCTTTGGCTCAAACACTGAAGCTTTCTTT.

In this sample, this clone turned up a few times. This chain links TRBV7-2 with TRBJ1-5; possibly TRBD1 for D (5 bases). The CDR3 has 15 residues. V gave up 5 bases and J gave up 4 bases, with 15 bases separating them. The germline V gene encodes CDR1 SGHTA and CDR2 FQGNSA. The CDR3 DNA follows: TGTGCCAGCAGCCTATTGGGGGTCGCGAATCAGCCCCAGCATTTT. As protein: CASSLLGVANQPQHF.

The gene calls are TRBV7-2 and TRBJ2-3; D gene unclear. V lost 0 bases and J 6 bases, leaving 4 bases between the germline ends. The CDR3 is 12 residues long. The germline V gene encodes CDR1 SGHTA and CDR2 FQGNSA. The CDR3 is CASSLAPDTQYF. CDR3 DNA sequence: TGTGCCAGCAGCTTAGCGCCGGATACGCAGTATTTT.

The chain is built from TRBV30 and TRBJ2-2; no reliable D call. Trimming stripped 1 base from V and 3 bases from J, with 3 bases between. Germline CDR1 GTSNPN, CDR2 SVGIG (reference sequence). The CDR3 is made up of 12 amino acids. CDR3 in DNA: TGTGCCTGGAGTGAGGACACCGGGGAGCTGTTTTTT. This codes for CAWSEDTGELFF.